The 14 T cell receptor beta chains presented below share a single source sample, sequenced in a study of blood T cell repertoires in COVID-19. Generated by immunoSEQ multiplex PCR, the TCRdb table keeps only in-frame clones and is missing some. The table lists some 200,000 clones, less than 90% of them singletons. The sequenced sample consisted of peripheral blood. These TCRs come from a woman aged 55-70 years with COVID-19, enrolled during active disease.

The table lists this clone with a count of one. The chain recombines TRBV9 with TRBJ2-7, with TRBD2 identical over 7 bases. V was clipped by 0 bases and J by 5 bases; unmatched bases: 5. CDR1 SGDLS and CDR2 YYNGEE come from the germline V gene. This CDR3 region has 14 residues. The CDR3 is CASSVEGRGNEQYF. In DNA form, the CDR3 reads TGTGCCAGCAGCGTAGAGGGGAGGGGCAACGAGCAGTACTTC.

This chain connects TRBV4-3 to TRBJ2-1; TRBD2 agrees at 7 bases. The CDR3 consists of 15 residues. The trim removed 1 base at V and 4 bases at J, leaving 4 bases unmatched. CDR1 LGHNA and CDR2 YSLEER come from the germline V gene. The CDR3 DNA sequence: TGCGCCAGCAGCCAAGGAGAACTAGCGTACAATGAGCAGTTCTTC. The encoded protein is CASSQGELAYNEQFF.

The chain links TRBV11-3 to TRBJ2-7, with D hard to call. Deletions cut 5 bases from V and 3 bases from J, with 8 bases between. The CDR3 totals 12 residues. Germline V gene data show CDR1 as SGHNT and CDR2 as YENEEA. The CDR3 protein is CASSGTVYEQYF. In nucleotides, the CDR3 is TGTGCCAGCAGCGGTACGGTCTACGAGCAGTACTTC.

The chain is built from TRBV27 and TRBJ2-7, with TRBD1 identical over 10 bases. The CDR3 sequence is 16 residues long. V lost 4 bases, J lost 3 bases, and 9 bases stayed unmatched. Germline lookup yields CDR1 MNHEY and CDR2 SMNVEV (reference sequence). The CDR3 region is CASSWGVGQGIYEQYF. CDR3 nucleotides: TGTGCCAGCAGTTGGGGAGTGGGACAGGGGATCTACGAGCAGTACTTC.

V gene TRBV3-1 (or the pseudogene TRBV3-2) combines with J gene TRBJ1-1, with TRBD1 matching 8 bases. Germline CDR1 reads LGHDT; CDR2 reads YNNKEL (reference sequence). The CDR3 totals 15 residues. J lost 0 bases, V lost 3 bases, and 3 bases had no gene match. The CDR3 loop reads CASSHGQGLNTEAFF. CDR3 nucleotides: TGTGCCAGCAGCCACGGACAGGGATTGAACACTGAAGCTTTCTTT.

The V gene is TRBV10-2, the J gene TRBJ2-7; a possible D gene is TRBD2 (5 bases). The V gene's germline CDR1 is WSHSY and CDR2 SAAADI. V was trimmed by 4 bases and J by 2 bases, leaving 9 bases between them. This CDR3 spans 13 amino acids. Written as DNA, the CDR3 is TGCGCCAGCAGTGCTGAGGGAGCCTACGAGCAGTACTTC. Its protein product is CASSAEGAYEQYF.

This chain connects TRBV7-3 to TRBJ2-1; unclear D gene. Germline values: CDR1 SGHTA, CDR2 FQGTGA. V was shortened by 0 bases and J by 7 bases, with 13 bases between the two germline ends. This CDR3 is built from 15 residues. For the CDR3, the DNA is TGTGCCAGCAGCTTAACGATTACTACCCAAAATGAGCAGTTCTTC. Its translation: CASSLTITTQNEQFF.

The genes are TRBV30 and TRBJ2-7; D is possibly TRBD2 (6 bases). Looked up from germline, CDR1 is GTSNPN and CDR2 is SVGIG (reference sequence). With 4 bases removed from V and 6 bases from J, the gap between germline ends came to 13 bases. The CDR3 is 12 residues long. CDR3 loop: CAWTLGGSEQYF. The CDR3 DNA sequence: TGTGCCTGGACCCTTGGGGGGTCCGAGCAGTACTTC.

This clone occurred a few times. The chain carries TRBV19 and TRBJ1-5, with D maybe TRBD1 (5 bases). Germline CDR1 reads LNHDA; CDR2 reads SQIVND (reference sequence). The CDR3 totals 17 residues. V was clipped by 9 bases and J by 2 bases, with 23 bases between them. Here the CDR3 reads CASRRAGRGRGNQPQHF. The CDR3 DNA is TGTGCCAGCCGTAGGGCTGGGAGGGGTAGGGGCAATCAGCCCCAGCATTTT.

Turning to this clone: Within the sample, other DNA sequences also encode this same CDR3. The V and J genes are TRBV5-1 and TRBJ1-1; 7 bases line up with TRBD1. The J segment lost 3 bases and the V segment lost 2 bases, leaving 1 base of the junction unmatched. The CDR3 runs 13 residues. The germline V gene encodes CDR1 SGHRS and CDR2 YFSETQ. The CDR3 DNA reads TGCGCCAGCAGCTTTCAGGGGGACACTGAAGCTTTCTTT. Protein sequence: CASSFQGDTEAFF.

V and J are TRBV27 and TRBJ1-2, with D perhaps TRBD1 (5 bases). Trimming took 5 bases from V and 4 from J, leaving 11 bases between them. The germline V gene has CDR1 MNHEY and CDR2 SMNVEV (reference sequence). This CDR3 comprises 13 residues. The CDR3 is CASSTRQLYGYTF. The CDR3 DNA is TGTGCCAGCAGTACAAGACAGCTCTATGGCTACACCTTC.

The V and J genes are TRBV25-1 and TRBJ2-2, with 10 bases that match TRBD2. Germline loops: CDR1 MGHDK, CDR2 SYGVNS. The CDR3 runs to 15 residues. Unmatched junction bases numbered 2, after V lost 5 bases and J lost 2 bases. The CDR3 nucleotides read TGTGCCAGCAGTTTAGCGGGAGGAAACACCGGGGAGCTGTTTTTT. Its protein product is CASSLAGGNTGELFF.

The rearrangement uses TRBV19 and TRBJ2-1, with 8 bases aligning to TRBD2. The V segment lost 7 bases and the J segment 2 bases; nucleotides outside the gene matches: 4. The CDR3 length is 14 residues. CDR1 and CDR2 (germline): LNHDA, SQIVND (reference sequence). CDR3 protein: CASIPSGPYNEQFF. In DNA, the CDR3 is TGTGCCAGTATCCCTAGCGGGCCCTACAATGAGCAGTTCTTC.

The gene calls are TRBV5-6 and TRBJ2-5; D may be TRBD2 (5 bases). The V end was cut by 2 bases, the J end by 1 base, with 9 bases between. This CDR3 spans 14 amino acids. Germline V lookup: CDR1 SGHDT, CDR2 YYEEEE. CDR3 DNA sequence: TGTGCCAGCAGCTTCGTAGCGACCCAAGAGACCCAGTACTTC. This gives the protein CASSFVATQETQYF.